Listed here is a single TCR beta chain. No antigen is known for it. CDR1 and CDR2 are read off the germline V gene as SQVTM and ANQGSEA. CDR3 length: 18 amino acids, cysteine to phenylalanine. The DNA is not on file. The entry originates in a study of CXCR3-negative and CXCR3-positive naive CD8 T cells (dated by TCRdb to about 2019). Regarding the research as a whole: In total, roughly 140 million TRB reads were obtained, which works out to roughly 1.5 +/- 0.3 million reads per library. Naive subsets from 5 or 6 donors and memory cells from 3 donors were included in the TRBV-TRBJ cluster analysis. Diversity and physicochemical repertoire analyses covered roughly eleven donors pooled from two independent experiments. Summary of the overall study and its limitations: Similar TRBV-TRBJ usage was shown by naive CXCR3-negative and CXCR3-positive cells from the same donor, whereas distinct patterns were shown by memory cells. Because surface CD5, which is linked to self-reactivity in mice, was comparable between the naive subsets, TCR interaction strength was also inferred from TRB CDR3 physicochemical properties. Comparably high repertoire diversity was found in both naive subsets, whereas much lower repertoire diversity was found in memory CD8+ T cells. TRB CDR3s from CXCR3-positive naive cells showed higher hydrophobicity (lower Kidera factor 4), lower energy, and higher strength and volume indices than CXCR3-negative naive cells. CXCR3 expression partially decreased after cryopreservation, so most assays used freshly isolated PBMCs.

Each CD8+ T cell subset was flow-sorted in triplicate, with about 320,000 cells per subset placed directly into RLT lysis buffer. To exclude memory contaminants, naive CD8+ T cells were stringently defined as CD45RO-CCR7+CD27+CD95-. Peripheral blood mononuclear cells were isolated from buffy coats by standard density gradient centrifugation. Naive CXCR3-negative and CXCR3-positive CD8+ T cells were flow-sorted using a FACSAria III. Total RNA was extracted from sorted cells using an RNeasy Mini Kit. Sequencing used a NextSeq 550. The Human TCR Profiling Kit (MiLaboratory) was used to make UMI-labeled 5' RACE TRB cDNA libraries. The full amount of extracted RNA was used for cDNA synthesis, and the full amount of resulting cDNA was used for PCR amplification. Libraries were prepared in parallel using an identical number of PCR cycles. In the authors' own workflow: MIGEC and MiXCR extracted about 53,000 +/- 10,000 unique UMI-labeled TRB cDNA molecules per library, requiring at least two reads per UMI. On average, each library contained approximately 40,000 +/- 10,000 functional in-frame TRB CDR3 nucleotide clonotypes without stop codons. After downsampling to 5000 UMI-labeled TRB molecules per sample, diversity metrics such as normalized Shannon-Wiener and Chao1 were calculated in VDJtools. For the central five CDR3 residues, VDJtools calculated physicochemical properties weighted by clonotype size, namely interaction energy, strength, volume and Kidera factor 4. Following TCRdb reprocessing, every CDR3 protein sequence forms one entry, and DNA is not provided. TCRdb, not the original authors, processed these V and J calls. The sample's clone listing holds 90,000 to 100,000 distinct CDR3 sequences. 1.7% of the sample goes to the ten largest clones.

This clonotype originated in a human donor in good health. Some clones in this sample may be carry-over from other donors' samples. The specimen was naive CXCR3- CD8+ T cells from blood. The cell subset or site label on this specimen signifies: CD45RO-CCR7+CD27+CD95- naive CD8+ T cells lacking CXCR3 (TNR3-). The chain is made from TRBV29-1 and TRBJ2-3; TCRdb's assignment of TRBD2 cannot be checked, as there is no DNA. The CDR3 reads CSVETQGLLAGTSDTQYF.